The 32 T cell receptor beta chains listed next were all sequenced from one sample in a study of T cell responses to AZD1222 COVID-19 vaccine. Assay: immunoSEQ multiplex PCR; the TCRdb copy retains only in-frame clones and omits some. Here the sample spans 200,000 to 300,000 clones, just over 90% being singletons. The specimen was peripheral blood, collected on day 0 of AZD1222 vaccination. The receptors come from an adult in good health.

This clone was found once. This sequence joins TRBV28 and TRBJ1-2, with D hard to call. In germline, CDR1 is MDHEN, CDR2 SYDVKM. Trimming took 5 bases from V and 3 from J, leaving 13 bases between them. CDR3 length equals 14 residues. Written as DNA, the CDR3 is TGTGCCAGCAGTCCCTCCTTCGACTACTATGGCTACACCTTC. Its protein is CASSPSFDYYGYTF.

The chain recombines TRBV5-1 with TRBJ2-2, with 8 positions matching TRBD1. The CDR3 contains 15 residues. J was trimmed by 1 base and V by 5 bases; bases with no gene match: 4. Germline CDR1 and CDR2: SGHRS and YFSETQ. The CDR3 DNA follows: TGCGCCAGCAGAGCGACAGGGGTGAACACCGGGGAGCTGTTTTTT. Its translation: CASRATGVNTGELFF.

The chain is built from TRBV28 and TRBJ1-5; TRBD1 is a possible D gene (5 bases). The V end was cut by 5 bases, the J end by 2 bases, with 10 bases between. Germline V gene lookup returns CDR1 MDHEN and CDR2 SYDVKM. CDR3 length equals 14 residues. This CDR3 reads CASSPRGGNQPQHF. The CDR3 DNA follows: TGTGCCAGCAGTCCTCGGGGGGGCAATCAGCCCCAGCATTTT.

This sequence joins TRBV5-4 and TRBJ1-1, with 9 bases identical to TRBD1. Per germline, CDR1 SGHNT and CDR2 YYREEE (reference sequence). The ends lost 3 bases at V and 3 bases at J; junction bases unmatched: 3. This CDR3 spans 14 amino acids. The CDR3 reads CASSWGQGYTEAFF. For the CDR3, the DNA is TGTGCCAGCAGCTGGGGACAGGGATACACTGAAGCTTTCTTT.

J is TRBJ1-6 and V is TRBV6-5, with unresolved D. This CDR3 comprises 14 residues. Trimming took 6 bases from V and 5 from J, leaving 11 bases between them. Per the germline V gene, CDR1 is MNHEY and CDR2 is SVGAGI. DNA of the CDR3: TGTGCCAGCAGGGAGGGCCAAAATAATTCACCCCTCCACTTT. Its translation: CASREGQNNSPLHF.

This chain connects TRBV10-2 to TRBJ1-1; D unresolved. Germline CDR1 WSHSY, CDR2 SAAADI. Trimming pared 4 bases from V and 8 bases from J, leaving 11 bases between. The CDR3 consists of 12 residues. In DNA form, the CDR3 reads TGCGCCAGCAGTGTTGGGAACTGGGAAGCTTTCTTT. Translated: CASSVGNWEAFF.

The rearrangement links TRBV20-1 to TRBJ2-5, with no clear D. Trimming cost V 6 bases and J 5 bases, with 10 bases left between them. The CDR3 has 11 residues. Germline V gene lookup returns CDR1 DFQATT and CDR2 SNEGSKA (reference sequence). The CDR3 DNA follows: TGCAGTGCCCCGAAGACCGAGACCCAGTACTTC. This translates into CSAPKTETQYF.

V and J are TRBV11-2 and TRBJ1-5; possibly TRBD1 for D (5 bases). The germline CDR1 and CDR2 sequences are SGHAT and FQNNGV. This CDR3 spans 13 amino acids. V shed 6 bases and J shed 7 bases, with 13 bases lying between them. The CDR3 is CASSNGQAQPQHF. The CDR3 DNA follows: TGTGCCAGCAGTAACGGACAAGCCCAGCCCCAGCATTTT.

CDR3 region: CASSPGTAFYGYTF. As DNA, the CDR3 is TGTGCCAGCAGCCCAGGGACGGCTTTCTATGGCTACACCTTC. The V call is TRBV6-5, the J call TRBJ1-2; D perhaps matches TRBD1 (5 bases). The CDR3 length is 14 residues. The germline V and J ends were trimmed by 6 bases and 4 bases, with 15 bases remaining between them. Germline loops: CDR1 MNHEY, CDR2 SVGAGI.

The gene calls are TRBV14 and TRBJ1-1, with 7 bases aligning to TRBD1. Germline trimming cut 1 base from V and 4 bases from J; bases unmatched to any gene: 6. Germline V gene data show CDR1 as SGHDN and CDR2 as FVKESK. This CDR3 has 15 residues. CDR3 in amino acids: CASSQARGLSTEAFF. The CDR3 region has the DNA TGTGCCAGCAGCCAAGCTAGGGGGCTGAGCACTGAAGCTTTCTTT.

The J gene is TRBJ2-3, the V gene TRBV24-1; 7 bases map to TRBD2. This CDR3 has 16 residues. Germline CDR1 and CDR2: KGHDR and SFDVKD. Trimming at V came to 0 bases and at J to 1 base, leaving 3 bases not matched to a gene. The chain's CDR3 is CATSDLGGGGTDTQYF. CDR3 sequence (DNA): TGTGCCACCAGTGATTTGGGCGGGGGAGGCACAGATACGCAGTATTTT.

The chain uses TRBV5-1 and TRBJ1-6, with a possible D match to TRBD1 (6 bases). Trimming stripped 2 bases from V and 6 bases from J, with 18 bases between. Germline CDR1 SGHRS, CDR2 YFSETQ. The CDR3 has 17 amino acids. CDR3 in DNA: TGCGCCAGCAGCTTACCCGGACAGAAATTTTCTAATTCACCCCTCCACTTT. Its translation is CASSLPGQKFSNSPLHF.

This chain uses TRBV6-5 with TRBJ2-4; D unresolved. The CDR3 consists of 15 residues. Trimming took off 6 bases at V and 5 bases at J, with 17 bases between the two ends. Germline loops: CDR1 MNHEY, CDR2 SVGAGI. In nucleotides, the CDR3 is TGTGCCAGCAGCTTTGGGTGGGGTCGTGAAAACATTCAGTACTTC. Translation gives CASSFGWGRENIQYF.

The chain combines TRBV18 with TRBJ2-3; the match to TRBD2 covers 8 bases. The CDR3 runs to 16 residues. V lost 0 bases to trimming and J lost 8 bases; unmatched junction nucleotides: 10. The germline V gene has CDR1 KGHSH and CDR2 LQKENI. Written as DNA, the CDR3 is TGTGCCAGCTCACCACCAACTAGCGGACGCGGAGGTACGCAGTATTTT. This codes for CASSPPTSGRGGTQYF.

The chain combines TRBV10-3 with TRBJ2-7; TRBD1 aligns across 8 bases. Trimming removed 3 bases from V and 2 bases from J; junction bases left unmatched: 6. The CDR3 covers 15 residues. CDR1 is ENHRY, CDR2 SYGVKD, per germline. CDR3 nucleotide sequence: TGTGCCATCAGTGATGGACAGGGACTGCCCTACGAGCAGTACTTC. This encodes CAISDGQGLPYEQYF.

The CDR3 sequence is CAWIGLGNTIYF. The CDR3 DNA reads TGTGCCTGGATAGGCCTCGGAAACACCATATATTTT. This chain uses TRBV30 with TRBJ1-3; D gene uncertain. V shed 4 bases and J shed 4 bases, with 8 bases lying between them. Germline V gives CDR1 GTSNPN, CDR2 SVGIG (reference sequence). CDR3 length equals 12 residues.

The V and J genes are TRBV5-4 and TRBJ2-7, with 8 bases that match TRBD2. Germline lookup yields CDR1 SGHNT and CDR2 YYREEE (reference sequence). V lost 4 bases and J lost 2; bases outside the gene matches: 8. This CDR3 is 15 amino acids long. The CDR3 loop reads CASSPQAGGTYEQYF. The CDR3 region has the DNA TGTGCCAGCAGCCCCCAGGCGGGGGGAACCTACGAGCAGTACTTC.

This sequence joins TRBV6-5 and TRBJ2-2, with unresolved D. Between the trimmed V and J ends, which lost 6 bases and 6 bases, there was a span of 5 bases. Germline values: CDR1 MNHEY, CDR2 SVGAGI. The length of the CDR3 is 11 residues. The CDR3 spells CASSPPGELFF. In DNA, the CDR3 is TGTGCCAGCAGCCCCCCCGGGGAGCTGTTTTTT.

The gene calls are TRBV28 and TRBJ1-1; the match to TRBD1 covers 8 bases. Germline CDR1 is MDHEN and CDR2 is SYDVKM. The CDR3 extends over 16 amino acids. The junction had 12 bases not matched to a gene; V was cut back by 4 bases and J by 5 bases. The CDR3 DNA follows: TGTGCCAGCAGTTGGGGCAGGGGGCCGATGGGTACTGAAGCTTTCTTT. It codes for CASSWGRGPMGTEAFF.

CDR3: CASSLDSYNSPLHF. The CDR3 bases are TGTGCCAGCAGCTTGGACAGTTATAATTCACCCCTCCACTTT. The chain recombines TRBV7-2 with TRBJ1-6; D is possibly TRBD1 (6 bases). CDR1 is SGHTA, CDR2 FQGNSA, per germline. There are 14 residues in the CDR3. Trimming took off 3 bases at V and 4 bases at J, with 7 bases between the two ends. The full variable domain, with the rest looked up from reference TRBV7-2 and TRBJ1-6, is GAGVSQSPSNKVTEKGKDVELRCDPISGHTALYWYRQSLGQGLEFLIYFQGNSAPDKSGLPSDRFSAERTGGSVSTLTIQRTQQEDSAVYLCASSLDSYNSPLHFGNGTRLTVT.

CDR3 in amino acids: CASSAGHAANRGGYTF. The CDR3 DNA is TGTGCCAGCAGCGCCGGACATGCAGCGAATCGCGGAGGCTACACCTTC. The J gene is TRBJ1-2, the V gene TRBV9; maybe TRBD1 (5 bases). CDR1 SGDLS and CDR2 YYNGEE come from the germline V gene. The CDR3 consists of 16 residues. V lost 3 bases to trimming and J lost 8 bases, with 23 bases between them.

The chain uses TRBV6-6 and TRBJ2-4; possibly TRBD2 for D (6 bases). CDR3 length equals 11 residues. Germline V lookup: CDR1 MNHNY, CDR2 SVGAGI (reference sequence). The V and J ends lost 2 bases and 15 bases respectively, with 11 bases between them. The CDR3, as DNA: TGTGCCAGCAGTTACGGAGGGAGGCGGTACTTC. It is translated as CASSYGGRRYF.

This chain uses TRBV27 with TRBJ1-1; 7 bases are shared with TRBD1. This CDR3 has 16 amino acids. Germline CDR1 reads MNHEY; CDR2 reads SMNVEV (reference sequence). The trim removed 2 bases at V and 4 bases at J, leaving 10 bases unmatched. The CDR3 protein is CASSLGTGTVITEAFF. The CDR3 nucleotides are TGTGCCAGCAGTTTAGGGACCGGGACAGTTATCACTGAAGCTTTCTTT.

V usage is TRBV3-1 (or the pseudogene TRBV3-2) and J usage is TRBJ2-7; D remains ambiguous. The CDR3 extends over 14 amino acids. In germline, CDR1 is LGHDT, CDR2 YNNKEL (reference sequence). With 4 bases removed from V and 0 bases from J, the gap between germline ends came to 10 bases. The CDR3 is CASSPLQNSYEQYF. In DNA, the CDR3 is TGTGCCAGCAGCCCCCTGCAAAACTCCTACGAGCAGTACTTC.

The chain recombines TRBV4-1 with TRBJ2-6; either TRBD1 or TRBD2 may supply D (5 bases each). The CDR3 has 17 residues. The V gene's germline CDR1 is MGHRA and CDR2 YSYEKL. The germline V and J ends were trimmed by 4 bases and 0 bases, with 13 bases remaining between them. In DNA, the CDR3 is TGCGCCAGCAGCCCGGGACGGGCCGTCTCTGGGGCCAACGTCCTGACTTTC. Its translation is CASSPGRAVSGANVLTF.

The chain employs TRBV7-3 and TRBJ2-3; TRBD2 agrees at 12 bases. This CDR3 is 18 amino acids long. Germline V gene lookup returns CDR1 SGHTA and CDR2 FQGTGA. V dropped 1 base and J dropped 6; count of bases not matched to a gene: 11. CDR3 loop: CASSLSGLAGGQADTQYF. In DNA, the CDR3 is TGTGCCAGCAGCTTAAGTGGGCTAGCGGGAGGGCAGGCGGATACGCAGTATTTT.

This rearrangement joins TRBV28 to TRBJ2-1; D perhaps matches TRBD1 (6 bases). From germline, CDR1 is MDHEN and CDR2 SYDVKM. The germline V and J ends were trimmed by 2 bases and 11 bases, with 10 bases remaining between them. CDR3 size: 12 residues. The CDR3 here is CASSLRQGKQFF. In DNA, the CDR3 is TGTGCCAGCAGTTTAAGGCAGGGGAAGCAGTTCTTC.

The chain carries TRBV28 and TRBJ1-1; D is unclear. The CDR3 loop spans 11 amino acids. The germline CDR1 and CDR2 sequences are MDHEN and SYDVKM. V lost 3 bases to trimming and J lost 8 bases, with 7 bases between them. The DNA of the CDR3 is TGTGCCAGCAGTTTCGGGCCGGAAGCTTTCTTT. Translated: CASSFGPEAFF.

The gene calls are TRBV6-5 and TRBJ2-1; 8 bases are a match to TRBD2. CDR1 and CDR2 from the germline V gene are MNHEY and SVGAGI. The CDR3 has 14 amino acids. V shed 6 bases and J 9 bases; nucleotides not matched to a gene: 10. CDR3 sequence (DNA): TGTGCCAGCAGGAACGGAGCGGGGGATGTTGAGCAGTTCTTC. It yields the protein CASRNGAGDVEQFF.

DNA for the CDR3: TGTGCCAGCAGTCTATTCAATGAGCAGTTCTTC. This gives the protein CASSLFNEQFF. This sequence joins TRBV14 and TRBJ2-1; no clear D gene. CDR1 is SGHDN, CDR2 FVKESK, per germline. V lost 6 bases to trimming and J lost 6 bases, with 6 bases between them. CDR3 size: 11 residues.

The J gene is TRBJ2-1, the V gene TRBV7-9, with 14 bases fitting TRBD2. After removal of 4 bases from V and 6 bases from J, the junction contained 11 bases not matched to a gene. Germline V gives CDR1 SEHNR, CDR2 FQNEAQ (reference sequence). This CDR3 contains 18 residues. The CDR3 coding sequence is TGTGCCAGCAGCTCTCGACTAGCGGGAGGGCTTGATGTCAATGAGCAGTTCTTC. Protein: CASSSRLAGGLDVNEQFF.

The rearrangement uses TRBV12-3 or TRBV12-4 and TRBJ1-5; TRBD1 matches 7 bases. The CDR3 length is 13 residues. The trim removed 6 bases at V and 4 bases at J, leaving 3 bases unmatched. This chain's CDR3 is CASSLGQNQPQHF. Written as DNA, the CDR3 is TGTGCCAGCAGCTTGGGACAGAATCAGCCCCAGCATTTT.